This T cell receptor beta chain appears in the sequencing data of a study of OX40 agonist ivuxolimab in advanced cancers. The overall study: The study enrolled dose-escalation patients with hepatocellular carcinoma, melanoma, renal cell or head and neck cancer. Overall study results and limits: On average, CD8+ T cells showed a greater number of expanded clones than CD4+.

The germline V gene encodes CDR1 MNHNY and CDR2 SVGAGI (reference sequence). Trimming took off 2 bases at V and 2 bases at J, with 9 bases between the two ends. CDR3 size: 14 residues. Some clones are missing from TCRdb's copy, which holds only in-frame ones; the method was immunoSEQ multiplex PCR. This sample has roughly 80,000 clones, with 80% to 90% found just once. Turning to this clone: What it binds is unknown.

The sequence was collected from an adult with an advanced solid tumor such as melanoma, head and neck, liver or kidney cancer. The sequencing used CD4+ or CD8+ T cells sorted from blood, collected in a trial of the OX40 agonist ivuxolimab. The V gene is TRBV6-6, the J gene TRBJ1-2; D is possibly TRBD1 (6 bases). Here the CDR3 reads CASSYGTSNYGYTF. The CDR3 DNA follows: TGTGCCAGCAGTTACGGGACAAGCAACTATGGCTACACCTTC.